This T cell receptor (beta chain) was observed in a study of radiotherapy plus CTLA-4 blockade in lung cancer. Profiled with immunoSEQ multiplex PCR; TCRdb holds only in-frame clones, not every one. Here the sample spans about 120,000 clones, approximately 77% being singletons. CDR3 length: 15 amino acids. V was shortened by 1 base and J by 0 bases, with 7 bases between the two germline ends. Germline V gene lookup returns CDR1 LGHNA and CDR2 YSLEER. The input for sequencing was peripheral blood, taken from a patient treated with radiotherapy plus ipilimumab. The rearrangement links TRBV4-3 to TRBJ1-5, with D possibly being TRBD1 (5 bases). The receptor was isolated from a human donor with non-small cell lung cancer that progressed on radiotherapy plus ipilimumab. Some clones in this sample may be carry-over from other donors' samples. The CDR3 sequence is CASSQVRDSNQPQHF. The DNA of the CDR3 is TGCGCCAGCAGCCAAGTCAGGGATAGCAATCAGCCCCAGCATTTT.